This is a list of T cell receptor beta chains from one sample in a study of molecular identifiers for immune sequencing clone quantification. TCRdb fed the PCR reads into MiXCR, producing one record per CDR3 protein. The data show about 89,000 distinct CDR3 sequences, with under 20% seen just once and around 0.8% held by the top ten. Material for sequencing was naive CD8+ T cells from blood, with Jurkat cell RNA spiked in. These receptors originate from a human donor in good health. Some libraries in this study had Jurkat cell RNA spiked in. Both conserved end residues are part of each CDR3. D genes are given only for firm matches. Size values are once, few and many counts, or a class for expanded clones, and some rows have none.

>many|TRBJ2-4|TRBV19|NA
CASSILDSYIQYF
TGTGCCAGTAGTATATTGGACAGCTACATTCAGTACTTC
>NA|TRBJ2-7|TRBV4-3|NA
CASSQWAGGGSYEQYF
TGCGCCAGCAGCCAATGGGCCGGGGGTGGCTCCTACGAGCAGTACTTC
>many|TRBJ1-1|TRBV12-3/TRBV12-4|NA
CASSLRDGRGAFF
TGTGCCAGCAGTTTACGGGACGGGCGCGGAGCTTTCTTT
>many|TRBJ2-4|TRBV21-1|NA
CASSKEDVLAATHKNIQYF
TGTGCCAGCAGCAAAGAGGACGTACTAGCGGCAACCCACAAAAACATTCAGTACTTC
>many|TRBJ1-5|TRBV29-1|NA
CSVEDGVGQPQHF
TGCAGCGTTGAAGATGGGGTCGGGCAGCCCCAGCATTTT
>many|TRBJ1-6|TRBV7-6|NA
CASSLLAGGSYNSPLHF
TGTGCCAGCAGCCTCCTCGCGGGTGGCTCCTATAATTCACCCCTCCACTTT
>few|TRBJ2-1|TRBV12-3/TRBV12-4|NA
CASSLPSAKSYNEQFF
TGTGCCAGCAGTTTACCCTCGGCAAAGTCATACAATGAGCAGTTCTTC
>many|TRBJ2-7|TRBV6-6|NA
CASSYSIAESNYEQYF
TGTGCCAGCAGTTACTCGATCGCGGAATCTAACTACGAGCAGTACTTC
>many|TRBJ1-5|TRBV18|NA
CASSPAEGGQPQHF
TGTGCCAGCTCCCCGGCGGAAGGGGGTCAGCCCCAGCATTTT
>many|TRBJ2-3|TRBV27|NA
CASSLFTRKTDTQYF
TGTGCCAGCAGTTTATTTACCAGAAAAACAGATACGCAGTATTTT
>many|TRBJ2-5|TRBV10-3|TRBD1
CATRTGLYQETQYF
TGTGCCACCCGGACAGGGCTGTACCAAGAGACCCAGTACTTC
>many|TRBJ1-4|TRBV20-1|NA
CSAPAGYNEKLFF
TGCAGTGCTCCGGCAGGTTATAATGAAAAACTGTTTTTT
>many|TRBJ2-3|TRBV28|NA
CASSLDVGGVTDTQYF
TGTGCCAGCAGTTTAGATGTAGGGGGGGTCACAGATACGCAGTATTTT
>many|TRBJ2-7|TRBV7-6|NA
CASSPHRRYEQYF
TGTGCCAGCAGCCCCCACCGGAGGTACGAGCAGTACTTC
>many|TRBJ2-5|TRBV7-2|TRBD2
CASSSPSTSGMEETQYF
TGTGCCAGCAGCTCCCCTTCGACTAGCGGGATGGAAGAGACCCAGTACTTC
>many|TRBJ1-1|TRBV29-1|NA
CSVDKGYTEAFF
TGCAGCGTTGATAAAGGGTACACTGAAGCTTTCTTT
>few|TRBJ2-1|TRBV6-2/TRBV6-3|TRBD2
CASSSLAGGRNEQFF
TGTGCCAGCAGTTCCCTAGCGGGAGGGCGGAATGAGCAGTTCTTC